What follows are 19 T cell receptor beta chains derived from one specimen sequenced in a study of T cell responses to AZD1222 COVID-19 vaccine. The method was immunoSEQ multiplex PCR; TCRdb's version includes in-frame clones alone and lacks a portion of them. This sample has approximately 100,000 clones; 85% to 90% occur once, and the top ten carry 4.5% to 5%. Source: peripheral blood, taken 28 days after the second AZD1222 dose. The source of these receptors is an adult who received the AZD1222 COVID-19 vaccine.

This chain's CDR3 is CASSPGGHSYEQYF. The CDR3 DNA reads as TGTGCCAGCAGCCCGGGGGGCCATTCCTACGAGCAGTACTTC. This chain uses TRBV7-2 with TRBJ2-7; TRBD2 is a possible D gene (7 bases). The CDR3 loop spans 14 amino acids. CDR1 is SGHTA and CDR2 is FQGNSA in the germline V gene. V was trimmed by 5 bases and J by 1 base, leaving 12 bases between them.

The V and J genes are TRBV27 and TRBJ1-1; maybe TRBD1 (6 bases). CDR1 and CDR2 from the germline V gene are MNHEY and SMNVEV (reference sequence). There are 14 residues in the CDR3. Deletions cut 7 bases from V and 1 base from J, with 13 bases between. CDR3 residues: CASKTTGQNTEAFF. The CDR3 nucleotides read TGTGCCAGCAAAACGACAGGACAGAACACTGAAGCTTTCTTT.

V is TRBV5-1 and J is TRBJ1-2; no clear D gene. CDR3 length: 14 amino acids. Germline values: CDR1 SGHRS, CDR2 YFSETQ. Between the trimmed V and J ends, which lost 3 bases and 4 bases, there was a span of 13 bases. CDR3 in DNA: TGCGCCAGCAGCTCGGGGTCGGGAACCTATGGCTACACCTTC. Translation gives CASSSGSGTYGYTF.

The CDR3 protein is CASSVATGQGAYEQYF. The CDR3, as DNA: TGTGCCAGCAGCGTAGCTACGGGACAGGGGGCGTACGAGCAGTACTTC. The chain links TRBV9 to TRBJ2-7; 12 positions match TRBD1. This CDR3 spans 16 amino acids. Trimming removed 0 bases from V and 4 bases from J; junction bases left unmatched: 5. In germline, CDR1 is SGDLS, CDR2 YYNGEE. Using reference TRBV9 and TRBJ2-7 for the parts outside the CDR3, the full variable domain is DSGVTQTPKHLITATGQRVTLRCSPRSGDLSVYWYQQSLDQGLQFLIQYYNGEERAKGNILERFSAQQFPDLHSELNLSSLELGDSALYFCASSVATGQGAYEQYFGPGTRLTVT.

V usage is TRBV12-3 or TRBV12-4 and J usage is TRBJ2-5; the D is unclear. Between the trimmed V and J ends, which lost 6 bases and 1 base, there was a span of 9 bases. This CDR3 contains 13 residues. The CDR3 region has the DNA TGTGCCAGCAGGGGGTCTATCCAAGAGACCCAGTACTTC. Amino acid sequence: CASRGSIQETQYF.

The rearrangement joins TRBV10-3 to TRBJ2-7; perhaps TRBD1 as D (6 bases). This CDR3 has 13 amino acids. Germline values: CDR1 ENHRY, CDR2 SYGVKD. V was shortened by 4 bases and J by 6 bases, with 13 bases between the two germline ends. The CDR3 nucleotides are TGTGCCATCAGTGCAGGGGAGACGGGCGAGCAGTACTTC. Protein product: CAISAGETGEQYF.

This rearrangement joins TRBV5-1 to TRBJ2-1; D not resolved. Germline loops: CDR1 SGHRS, CDR2 YFSETQ. Between the trimmed V and J ends, which lost 0 bases and 8 bases, there was a span of 9 bases. The CDR3 is 13 amino acids. CDR3 protein: CASSLGPFDEQFF. In DNA form, the CDR3 reads TGCGCCAGCAGCTTGGGACCTTTCGATGAGCAGTTCTTC. Drawing the rest from reference TRBV5-1 and TRBJ2-1, the complete variable domain is KAGVTQTPRYLIKTRGQQVTLSCSPISGHRSVSWYQQTPGQGLQFLFEYFSETQRNKGNFPGRFSGRQFSNSRSEMNVSTLELGDSALYLCASSLGPFDEQFFGPGTRLTVL.

J is TRBJ1-1 and V is TRBV5-1, with a possible D match to TRBD1 (6 bases). The CDR3 spans 15 residues. Germline assignment: CDR1 SGHRS and CDR2 YFSETQ. With 0 bases removed from V and 1 base from J, the gap between germline ends came to 10 bases. The CDR3: CASSLVGGGNTEAFF. DNA for the CDR3: TGCGCCAGCAGCTTGGTCGGGGGCGGGAACACTGAAGCTTTCTTT. The variable domain in full, completed from reference TRBV5-1 and TRBJ1-1, reads KAGVTQTPRYLIKTRGQQVTLSCSPISGHRSVSWYQQTPGQGLQFLFEYFSETQRNKGNFPGRFSGRQFSNSRSEMNVSTLELGDSALYLCASSLVGGGNTEAFFGQGTRLTVV.

The chain links TRBV6-5 to TRBJ1-5; the match to TRBD1 covers 7 bases. CDR3 length: 15 residues. Germline V CDR1 and CDR2: MNHEY, SVGAGI. V shed 7 bases, J shed 9 bases, and the junction held 15 bases outside the gene matches. The CDR3 DNA reads TGTGCCAGCACCCCAGAGGGGGCGAGAATAGGGCCCCAGCATTTT. Residues: CASTPEGARIGPQHF.

The V call is TRBV10-3, the J call TRBJ2-2, with a possible D match to TRBD1 (5 bases). Between the trimmed V and J ends, which lost 2 bases and 4 bases, there was a span of 11 bases. This CDR3 has 15 amino acids. Looked up from germline, CDR1 is ENHRY and CDR2 is SYGVKD. CDR3 DNA: TGTGCCATCAGTGAGGGGGCCTCTAGCACCGGGGAGCTGTTTTTT. Translated, it gives CAISEGASSTGELFF.

The chain carries TRBV18 and TRBJ1-2, with a possible D match to TRBD1 (5 bases). Germline CDR1 is KGHSH and CDR2 is LQKENI. The CDR3 loop spans 15 amino acids. The V end lost 3 bases, the J end lost 3 bases, and 14 bases lay between the germline ends. CDR3 sequence (DNA): TGTGCCAGCTCACCCCAGGGAAGAGGGGACTATGGCTACACCTTC. Translating it yields CASSPQGRGDYGYTF.

The chain uses TRBV7-2 and TRBJ1-5; 7 positions agree with TRBD1. The CDR3 loop spans 17 amino acids. J gave up 2 bases and V 2 bases, and 9 bases lay outside the gene matches. From germline, CDR1 is SGHTA and CDR2 FQGNSA. CDR3 residues: CASSLKLMDRRNQPQHF. The CDR3 nucleotides read TGTGCCAGCAGCTTAAAGTTAATGGACAGGCGCAATCAGCCCCAGCATTTT.

This sequence joins TRBV11-1 and TRBJ2-5; possible D gene TRBD2, 7 bases. Germline CDR1 and CDR2: SGHAT and FQDESV (reference sequence). V lost 8 bases to trimming and J lost 3 bases, with 19 bases between them. The CDR3 sequence is 15 residues long. CDR3 in DNA: TGTGCCAGCTCCCTGGGGGGGGCGCTAGAAGAGACCCAGTACTTC. Its protein product is CASSLGGALEETQYF.

The CDR3, as DNA: TGTGCCAGCTCATTGGACAGGGGGGAGACCCAGTACTTC. This sequence encodes CASSLDRGETQYF. V is TRBV18 and J is TRBJ2-5, with 10 bases that match TRBD1. This CDR3 is built from 13 residues. Trimming removed 5 bases from V and 5 bases from J; junction bases left unmatched: 2. Germline values: CDR1 KGHSH, CDR2 LQKENI.

The CDR3 DNA reads as TGTGCCAGCAGCCCCACTCTCGGACAGGGGAATCAGCCCCAGCATTTT. Protein sequence: CASSPTLGQGNQPQHF. The chain carries TRBV4-2 and TRBJ1-5; the match to TRBD1 covers 9 bases. CDR1 and CDR2 from the germline V gene are LGHNA and YNFKEQ. The V and J ends lost 4 bases and 4 bases, in that order; junction bases with no gene match: 8. The CDR3 spans 16 residues.

The V call is TRBV6-5, the J call TRBJ2-7, with 9 bases that match TRBD1. V shed 8 bases and J 2 bases; nucleotides not matched to a gene: 7. CDR1 MNHEY and CDR2 SVGAGI come from the germline V gene. CDR3 size: 14 residues. The CDR3 DNA is TGTGCCAGCCAGAACAGGGGGCTGACCTACGAGCAGTACTTC. Translated: CASQNRGLTYEQYF.

The V gene is TRBV7-2, the J gene TRBJ2-2; 10 nucleotides match TRBD2. V lost 0 bases to trimming and J lost 5 bases; unmatched junction nucleotides: 6. The CDR3 totals 17 residues. Germline assignment: CDR1 SGHTA and CDR2 FQGNSA. The chain's CDR3 is CASSLARLAGVTGELFF. The CDR3 DNA reads TGTGCCAGCAGCTTAGCGCGCCTAGCGGGGGTTACCGGGGAGCTGTTTTTT.

This CDR3 is CASSPLPGQGQVEQYF. The DNA for the CDR3 is TGTGCCAGCTCACCACTCCCGGGACAGGGTCAAGTCGAGCAGTACTTC. The chain uses TRBV18 and TRBJ2-7; 9 bases fit TRBD1. This CDR3 has 16 amino acids. CDR1 is KGHSH and CDR2 is LQKENI in the germline V gene. Trimming at V came to 1 base and at J to 6 bases, leaving 10 bases not matched to a gene.

The rearrangement uses TRBV19 and TRBJ2-2, with 7 bases matching TRBD2. V shed 6 bases and J 4 bases; nucleotides not matched to a gene: 8. Germline V gives CDR1 LNHDA, CDR2 SQIVND (reference sequence). The CDR3 has 15 amino acids. The CDR3 nucleotides are TGTGCCAGTAGGCCGGCGGGGGTTGGCACCGGGGAGCTGTTTTTT. It encodes CASRPAGVGTGELFF.